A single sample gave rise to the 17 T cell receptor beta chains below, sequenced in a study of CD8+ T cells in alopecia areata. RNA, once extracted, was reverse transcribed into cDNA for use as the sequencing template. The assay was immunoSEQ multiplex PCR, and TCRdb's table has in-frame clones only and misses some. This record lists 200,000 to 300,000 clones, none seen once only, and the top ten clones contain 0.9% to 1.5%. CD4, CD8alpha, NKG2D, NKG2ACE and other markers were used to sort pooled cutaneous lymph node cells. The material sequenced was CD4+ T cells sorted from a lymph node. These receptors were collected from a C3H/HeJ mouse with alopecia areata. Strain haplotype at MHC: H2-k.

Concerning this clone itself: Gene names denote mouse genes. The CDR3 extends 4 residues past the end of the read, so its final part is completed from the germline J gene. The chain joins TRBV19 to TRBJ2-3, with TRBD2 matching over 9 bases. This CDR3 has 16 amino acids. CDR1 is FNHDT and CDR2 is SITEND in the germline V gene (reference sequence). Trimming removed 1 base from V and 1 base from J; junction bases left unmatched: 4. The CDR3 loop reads CASSITWGGGAETLYF. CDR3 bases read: TGTGCCAGCAGTATAACCTGGGGGGGTGGTGCAGAA.

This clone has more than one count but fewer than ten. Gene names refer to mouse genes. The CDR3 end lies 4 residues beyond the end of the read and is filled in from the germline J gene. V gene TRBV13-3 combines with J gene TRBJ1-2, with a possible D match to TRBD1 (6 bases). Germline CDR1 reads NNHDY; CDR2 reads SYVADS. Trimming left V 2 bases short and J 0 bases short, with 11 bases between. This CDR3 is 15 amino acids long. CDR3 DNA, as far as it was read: TGTGCCAGCAGTGAGACCGGGACAACAAACTCC. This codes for CASSETGTTNS. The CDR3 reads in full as CASSETGTTNSDYTF.

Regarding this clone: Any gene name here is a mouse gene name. CDR3 DNA (partial): TGTGCTAGCAGTAGAGATGATGAGGGCCAAGAC. Its protein is CASSRDDEGQD. The whole CDR3 reads CASSRDDEGQDTQYF. The V gene is TRBV17, the J gene TRBJ2-5, with no clear D. The CDR3 end is not reached by the read, which stops 4 residues before it; the germline J gene fills it in. The ends were cut back, 0 bases at V and 2 bases at J, with 9 bases in the middle. This CDR3 has 15 residues. Germline CDR1 MNHDT, CDR2 YYDKIL.

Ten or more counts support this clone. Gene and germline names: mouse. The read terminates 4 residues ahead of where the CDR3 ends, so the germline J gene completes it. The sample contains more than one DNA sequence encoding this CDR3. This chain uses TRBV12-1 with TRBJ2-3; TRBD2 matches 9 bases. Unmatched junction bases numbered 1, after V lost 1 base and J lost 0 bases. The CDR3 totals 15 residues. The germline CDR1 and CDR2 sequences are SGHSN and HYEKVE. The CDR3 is CASSLTGGSAETLYF. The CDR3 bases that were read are TGTGCCAGCTCTCTGACTGGGGGAAGTGCAGAA. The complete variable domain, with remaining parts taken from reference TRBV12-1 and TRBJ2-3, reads DSGVVQSPRHIIKEKGGRSVLTCIPISGHSNVVWYQQTLGKELKFLIQHYEKVERDKGFLPSRFSVQQFDDYHSEMNMSALELEDSAMYFCASSLTGGSAETLYFGSGTRLTVL.

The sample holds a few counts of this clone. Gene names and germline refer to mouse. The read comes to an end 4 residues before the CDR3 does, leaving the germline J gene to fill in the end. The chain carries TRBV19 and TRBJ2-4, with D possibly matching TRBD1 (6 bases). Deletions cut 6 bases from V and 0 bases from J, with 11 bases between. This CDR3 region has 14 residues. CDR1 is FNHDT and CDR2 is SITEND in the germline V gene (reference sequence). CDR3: CASIPQGSQNTLYF. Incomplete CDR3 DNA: TGTGCCAGCATTCCACAGGGTAGTCAAAAC.

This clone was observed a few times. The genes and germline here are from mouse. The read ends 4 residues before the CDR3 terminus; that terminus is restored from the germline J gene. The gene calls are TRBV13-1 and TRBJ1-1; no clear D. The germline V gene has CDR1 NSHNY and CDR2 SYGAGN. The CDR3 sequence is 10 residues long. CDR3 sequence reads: CASSASEVFF. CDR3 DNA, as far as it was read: TGTGCCAGCAGTGCCTCA.

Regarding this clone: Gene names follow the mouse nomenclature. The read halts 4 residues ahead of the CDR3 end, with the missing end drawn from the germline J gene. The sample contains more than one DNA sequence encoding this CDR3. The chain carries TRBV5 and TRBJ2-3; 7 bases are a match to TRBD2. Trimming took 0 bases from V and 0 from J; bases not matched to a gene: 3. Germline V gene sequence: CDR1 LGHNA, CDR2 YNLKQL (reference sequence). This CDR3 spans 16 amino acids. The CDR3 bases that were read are TGTGCCAGCAGCCAAGAACTGGGGACTAGTGCAGAA. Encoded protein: CASSQELGTSAE. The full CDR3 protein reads CASSQELGTSAETLYF.

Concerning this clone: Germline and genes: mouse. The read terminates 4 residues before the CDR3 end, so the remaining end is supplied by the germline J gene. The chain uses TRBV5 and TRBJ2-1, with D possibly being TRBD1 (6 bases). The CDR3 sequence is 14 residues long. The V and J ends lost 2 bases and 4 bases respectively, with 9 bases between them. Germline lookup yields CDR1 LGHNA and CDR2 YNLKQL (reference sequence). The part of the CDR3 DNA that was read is TGTGCCAGCAGCCAATTCGGACAGTATGCT. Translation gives CASSQFGQYA. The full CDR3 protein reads CASSQFGQYAEQFF.

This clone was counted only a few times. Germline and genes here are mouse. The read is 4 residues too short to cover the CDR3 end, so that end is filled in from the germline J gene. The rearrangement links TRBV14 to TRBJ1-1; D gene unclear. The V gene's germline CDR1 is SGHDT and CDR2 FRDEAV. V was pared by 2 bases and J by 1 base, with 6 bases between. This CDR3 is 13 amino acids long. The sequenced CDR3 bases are TGTGCCAGCAGTTTGCCAGAAAACACA. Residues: CASSLPENT. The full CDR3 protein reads CASSLPENTEVFF.

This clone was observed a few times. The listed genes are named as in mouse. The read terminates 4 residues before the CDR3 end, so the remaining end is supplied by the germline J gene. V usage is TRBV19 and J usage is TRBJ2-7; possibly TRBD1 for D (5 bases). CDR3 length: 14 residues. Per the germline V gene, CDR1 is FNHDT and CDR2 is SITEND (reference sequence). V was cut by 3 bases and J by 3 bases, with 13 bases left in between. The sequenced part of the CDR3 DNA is TGTGCCAGCAGTAGACCCGCGGACAACTAT. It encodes CASSRPADNY. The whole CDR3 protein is CASSRPADNYEQYF.

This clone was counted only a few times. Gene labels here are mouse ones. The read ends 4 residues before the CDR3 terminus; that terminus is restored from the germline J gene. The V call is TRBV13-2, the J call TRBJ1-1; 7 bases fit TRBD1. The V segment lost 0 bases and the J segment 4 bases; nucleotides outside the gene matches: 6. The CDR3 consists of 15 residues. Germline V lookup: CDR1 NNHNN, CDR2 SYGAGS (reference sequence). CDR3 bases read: TGTGCCAGCGGTGATGCAGTCAGGGGGAGCACA. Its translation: CASGDAVRGST. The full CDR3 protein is CASGDAVRGSTEVFF.

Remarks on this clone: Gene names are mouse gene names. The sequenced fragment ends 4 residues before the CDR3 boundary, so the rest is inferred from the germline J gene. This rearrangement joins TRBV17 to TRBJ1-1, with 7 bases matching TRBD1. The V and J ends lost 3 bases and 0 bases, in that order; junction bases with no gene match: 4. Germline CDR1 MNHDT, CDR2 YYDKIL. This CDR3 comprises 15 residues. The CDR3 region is CASSSRGDANTEVFF. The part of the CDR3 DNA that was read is TGTGCTAGCAGTAGCAGGGGGGATGCAAACACA.

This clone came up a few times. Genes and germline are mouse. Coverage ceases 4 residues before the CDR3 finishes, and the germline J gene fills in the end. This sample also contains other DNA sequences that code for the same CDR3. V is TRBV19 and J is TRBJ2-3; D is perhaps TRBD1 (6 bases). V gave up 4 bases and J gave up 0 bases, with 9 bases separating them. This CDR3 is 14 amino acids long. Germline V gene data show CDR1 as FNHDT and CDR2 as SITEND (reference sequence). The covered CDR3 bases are TGTGCCAGCAGTCAGGGGTCTAGTGCAGAA. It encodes CASSQGSSAE. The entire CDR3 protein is CASSQGSSAETLYF.

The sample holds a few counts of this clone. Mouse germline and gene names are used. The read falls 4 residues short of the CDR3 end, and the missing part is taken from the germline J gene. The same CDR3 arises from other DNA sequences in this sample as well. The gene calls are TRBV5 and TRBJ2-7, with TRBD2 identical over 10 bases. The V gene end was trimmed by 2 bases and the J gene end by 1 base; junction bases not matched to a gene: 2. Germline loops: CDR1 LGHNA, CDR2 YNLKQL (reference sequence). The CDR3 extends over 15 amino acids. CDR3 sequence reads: CASSQLGGRSYEQYF. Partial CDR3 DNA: TGTGCCAGCAGCCAACTGGGGGGGCGGTCCTAT.

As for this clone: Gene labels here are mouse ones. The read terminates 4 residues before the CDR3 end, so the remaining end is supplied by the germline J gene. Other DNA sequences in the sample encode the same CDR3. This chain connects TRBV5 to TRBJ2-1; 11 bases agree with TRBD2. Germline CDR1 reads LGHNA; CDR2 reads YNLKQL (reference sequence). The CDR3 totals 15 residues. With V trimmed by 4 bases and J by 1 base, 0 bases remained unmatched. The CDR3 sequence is CASSRLGGNYAEQFF. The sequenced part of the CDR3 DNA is TGTGCCAGCAGCCGACTGGGGGGGAACTATGCT.

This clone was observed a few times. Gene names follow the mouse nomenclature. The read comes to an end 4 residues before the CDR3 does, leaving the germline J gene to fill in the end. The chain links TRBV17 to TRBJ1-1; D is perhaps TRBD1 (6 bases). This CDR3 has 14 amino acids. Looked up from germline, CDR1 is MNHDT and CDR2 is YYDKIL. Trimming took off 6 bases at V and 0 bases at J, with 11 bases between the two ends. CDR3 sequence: CASRRQAANTEVFF. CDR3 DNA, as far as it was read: TGTGCTAGCAGAAGACAGGCAGCAAACACA.

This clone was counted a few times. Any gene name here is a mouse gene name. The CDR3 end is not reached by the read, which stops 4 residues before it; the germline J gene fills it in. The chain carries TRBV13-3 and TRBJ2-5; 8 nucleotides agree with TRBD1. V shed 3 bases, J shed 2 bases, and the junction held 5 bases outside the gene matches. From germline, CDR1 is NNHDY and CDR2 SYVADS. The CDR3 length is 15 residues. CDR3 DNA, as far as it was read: TGTGCCAGCAGTGCCAGGGGGCTGATCCAAGAC. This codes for CASSARGLIQD. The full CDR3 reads CASSARGLIQDTQYF.